The rows below give T cell receptor beta chains drawn from one sample of a study of control samples from healthy donors and cancer patients. Repertoires were generated with immunoSEQ multiplex PCR, while TCRdb's copy carries only in-frame clones and drops some. The table shows over 100,000 clones, with more than 90% occurring only once. Sequenced: blood. The receptor source for this set is a man aged 18 to 29 in good health. CDR3s include the opening cysteine and the closing phenylalanine or tryptophan. A D gene is named only where the DNA matches it firmly. Clone sizes are given selectively: once, few, many, or a class where the clone is expanded.

>NA|TRBV7-9|NA|TRBJ2-2
TGTGCCGGCCGGACTGCTGCGAACACCGGGGAGCTGTTTTTT
CAGRTAANTGELFF
>NA|TRBV6-6|TRBD2|TRBJ2-3
TGTGCCAGCAGTTACTCGAGCGGGGGGGCCGCAGATACGCAGTATTTT
CASSYSSGGAADTQYF
>NA|TRBV29-1|TRBD1|TRBJ1-2
TGCAGCGTAGCCGGACAGGACAACTATGGCTACACCTTC
CSVAGQDNYGYTF
>NA|TRBV18|NA|TRBJ2-7
TGTGCCAGCTCACCACCCCGCAGTTCCTACGAGCAGTACTTC
CASSPPRSSYEQYF
>NA|TRBV6-6|NA|TRBJ2-7
TGTGCCAGCAGTTACTCGATGCCCTTAGCCTACGAGCAGTACTTC
CASSYSMPLAYEQYF
>NA|TRBV3-1/TRBV3-2|TRBD2|TRBJ2-4
TGTGCCAGCAGCCAATCCCCGACTAGCCTGGCCAAAAACATTCAGTACTTC
CASSQSPTSLAKNIQYF
>NA|TRBV9|NA|TRBJ2-5
TGTGCCAGCAGCGTAGGAAAAAGGGGCCAAGAGACCCAGTACTTC
CASSVGKRGQETQYF
>NA|TRBV29-1|TRBD2|TRBJ2-1
TGCAGCGTTCGGAGCGGGGGGGCTCAGGAGCAGTTCTTC
CSVRSGGAQEQFF
>NA|TRBV3-1/TRBV3-2|TRBD1|TRBJ2-3
TGTGCCAGCAGCCAAGGGGTTGAGATAGGGGGCCCCACAGATACGCAGTATTTT
CASSQGVEIGGPTDTQYF
>NA|TRBV14|NA|TRBJ2-2
TGTGCCAGCAGTGACCCAAGTAAAGGGGAGCTGTTTTTT
CASSDPSKGELFF
>NA|TRBV6-5|NA|TRBJ1-2
TGTGCCAGCAGTTACTCGCAGTGGAACTATGGCTACACCTTC
CASSYSQWNYGYTF
>NA|TRBV11-1|NA|TRBJ1-1
TGTGCCAGCAGCTCCCATCGGGGAGAAGCTTTCTTT
CASSSHRGEAFF
>NA|TRBV5-1|TRBD1|TRBJ1-4
TGCGCCAGCAGCCCCACAGGGGTCGCGGAGGATGAAAAACTGTTTTTT
CASSPTGVAEDEKLFF
>NA|TRBV12-3/TRBV12-4|NA|TRBJ1-2
TGTGCCAGCAGTTTAACTCCGCAGGATGGCTACACCTTC
CASSLTPQDGYTF
>NA|TRBV3-1/TRBV3-2|NA|TRBJ2-7
TGTGCCAGCAGCCGTCCAGGGGAAGGCTCCTACGAGCAGTACTTC
CASSRPGEGSYEQYF
>NA|TRBV28|TRBD1|TRBJ2-7
TGTGCCAGTAGAACACAGGGGAGAGCCTACGAGCAGTACTTC
CASRTQGRAYEQYF
>NA|TRBV2|TRBD1|TRBJ1-1
TGTGCCAGCAGTGGACAGGGAGCTGAAGCTTTCTTT
CASSGQGAEAFF
>NA|TRBV11-2|TRBD2|TRBJ2-7
TGTGCCAGCAGCTTAGATATTAGCGGGGGGGCGGTCTACGAGCAGTACTTC
CASSLDISGGAVYEQYF
>once|TRBV6-4|NA|TRBJ2-1
TGTGCCAGCAGTGACGGTGGGCAGTTGTTTGGTGAGCAGTTCTTC
CASSDGGQLFGEQFF
>NA|TRBV11-2|NA|TRBJ2-2
TGTGCCAGCAGAGACACGAACACCGGGGAGCTGTTTTTT
CASRDTNTGELFF
>NA|TRBV10-3|NA|TRBJ2-7
TGTGCCATCAGTGAGTCGCCAGGGCCCTACGAGCAGTACTTC
CAISESPGPYEQYF
>NA|TRBV6-6|NA|TRBJ2-3
TGTGCCAGCAGTTACTCGCCGAGCACAGATACGCAGTATTTT
CASSYSPSTDTQYF
>NA|TRBV18|NA|TRBJ1-6
TGTGCCAGCTCACTTACCATCGGGGATCACGCCTACTTT
CASSLTIGDHAYF
>once|TRBV5-4|NA|TRBJ1-2
TGTGCCAGCAGCTTGTCTGCAAATCTGAACTATGGCTACACCTTC
CASSLSANLNYGYTF
>once|TRBV12-5|NA|TRBJ1-6
TGTGCTAGTGGTTCCGACACCAATTATAATTCACCCCTCCACTTT
CASGSDTNYNSPLHF
>NA|TRBV5-6|NA|TRBJ2-3
TGTGCCAGCAGGGGTCTCGGGGCCACAGATACGCAGTATTTT
CASRGLGATDTQYF
>NA|TRBV19|NA|TRBJ2-1
TGTGCCAGTAGTCCTACCACCTACAATGAGCAGTTCTTC
CASSPTTYNEQFF
>NA|TRBV7-9|TRBD1|TRBJ2-7
TGTGCCAGCAGCTCTCGACAGGGTTGGGAGCAGTACTTC
CASSSRQGWEQYF
>NA|TRBV5-1|NA|TRBJ1-1
TGCGCCAGCAGCTTCTTAGGCACGGGGACTGAAGCTTTCTTT
CASSFLGTGTEAFF
>NA|TRBV5-1|NA|TRBJ2-7
TGCGCCAGCAGCCCACTATCTAGCGCCAACTACGAGCAGTACTTC
CASSPLSSANYEQYF
>NA|TRBV24-1|TRBD1|TRBJ2-2
TGTGCCACCAGTGATCACAGGGGGCAGAACACCGGGGAGCTGTTTTTT
CATSDHRGQNTGELFF
>NA|TRBV19|NA|TRBJ1-5
TGTGCCAGTACTAAGGACCTCAATCAGCCCCAGCATTTT
CASTKDLNQPQHF
>NA|TRBV5-1|NA|TRBJ1-6
TGCGCCAGCAGCTTGTTGGGGGGAAATTCACCCCTCCACTTT
CASSLLGGNSPLHF
>NA|TRBV10-3|TRBD2|TRBJ2-3
TGTGCCATCAGTGGGGCACCCGGGACTAGCGGGGGCCGGGATACGCAGTATTTT
CAISGAPGTSGGRDTQYF
>NA|TRBV5-6|NA|TRBJ2-3
TGTGCCAGCAGGGGCACAGATACGCAGTATTTT
CASRGTDTQYF
>NA|TRBV6-5|NA|TRBJ1-1
TGTGCCAGCAGGCCCCGGTACACGAACACTGAAGCTTTCTTT
CASRPRYTNTEAFF
>NA|TRBV11-2|NA|TRBJ2-7
TGTGCCAGCAGCTTGAGGGCGGGACTTAGCTACGAGCAGTACTTC
CASSLRAGLSYEQYF
>NA|TRBV5-6|NA|TRBJ2-1
TGTGCCAGCAGCCCCCGGTTCTACAATGAGCAGTTCTTC
CASSPRFYNEQFF
>once|TRBV15|NA|TRBJ1-2
TGTGCCACCAGTTCTAGAGGCATCTACACCTTC
CATSSRGIYTF
>once|TRBV28|TRBD2|TRBJ2-5
TGTGCCAGCAGACATACTAGCGGCAAACAAGAGACCCAGTACTTC
CASRHTSGKQETQYF
>NA|TRBV7-9|NA|TRBJ1-3
TGTGCCTTAAATCCAGGGGCCTCTGGAAACACCATATATTTT
CALNPGASGNTIYF
>NA|TRBV5-4|NA|TRBJ2-3
TGTGCCAGCAGCGCCCGGGACACCACAGATACGCAGTATTTT
CASSARDTTDTQYF